Shown below are 11 T cell receptor beta chains from a single sample sequenced in a study of Ad26.COV2.S vaccination and SARS-CoV-2 variants. Sequencing was performed with immunoSEQ multiplex PCR; in TCRdb, only in-frame clones are kept and a portion is missing. The table records over 400,000 clones, around 93% of them present only once. Regarding treatment: roughly 20 received Ad26.COV2.S at low or high dose, single or two shots; 5 received placebo; per-sample allocation not given. Specimen acquisition occurred on day 63 following the initial vaccine or placebo injection. Sequencing was performed on peripheral blood, taken in a trial of Ad26.COV2.S vaccine versus placebo. All receptors derive from a person aged 18-60 years who received the Ad26.COV2.S COVID-19 vaccine or a placebo.

The genes are TRBV27 and TRBJ2-7; 10 nucleotides match TRBD2. The CDR3 covers 16 residues. The V gene's germline CDR1 is MNHEY and CDR2 SMNVEV (reference sequence). Trimming at V came to 3 bases and at J to 2 bases, leaving 7 bases not matched to a gene. The CDR3 DNA follows: TGTGCCAGCAGTTTGGCTAGCGGGGGACTACCCTACGAGCAGTACTTC. This encodes CASSLASGGLPYEQYF.

In this sample, this clone turned up once. This sequence joins TRBV27 and TRBJ1-1, with D tentatively TRBD1 (5 bases). The CDR3 loop spans 12 amino acids. CDR1 is MNHEY, CDR2 SMNVEV, per germline (reference sequence). The V end was cut by 6 bases, the J end by 6 bases, with 11 bases between. In DNA, the CDR3 is TGTGCCAGCAGCACCCCGGGGGCTGAAGCTTTCTTT. It codes for CASSTPGAEAFF.

The chain links TRBV6-6 to TRBJ2-2; TRBD1 matches 10 bases. The V segment lost 6 bases and the J segment 3 bases; nucleotides outside the gene matches: 4. The CDR3 length is 15 residues. CDR1 is MNHNY and CDR2 is SVGAGI in the germline V gene (reference sequence). The CDR3 coding sequence is TGTGCCAGCAGCCCGACAGGGGGCCACACCGGGGAGCTGTTTTTT. Residues: CASSPTGGHTGELFF.

This chain uses TRBV19 with TRBJ2-5, with D possibly matching TRBD2 (6 bases). The CDR3 spans 13 residues. V lost 4 bases and J lost 2, with 8 bases in between. Per the germline V gene, CDR1 is LNHDA and CDR2 is SQIVND (reference sequence). The chain's CDR3 is CASSRRGQETQYF. Written as DNA, the CDR3 is TGTGCCAGTAGTAGGCGGGGACAAGAGACCCAGTACTTC.

The chain uses TRBV4-1 and TRBJ1-5, with TRBD1 as a possible D gene (6 bases). The V gene lost 2 bases and the J gene lost 6 bases, with 8 bases spanning the gap. The CDR3 has 13 residues. CDR1 and CDR2 (germline): MGHRA, YSYEKL. CDR3 sequence (DNA): TGCGCCAGCAGCCAAACAGGGAGTCAGCCCCAGCATTTT. This codes for CASSQTGSQPQHF.

This clone was recorded once. The rearrangement uses TRBV7-8 and TRBJ2-1, with TRBD2 as a possible D gene (5 bases). CDR1 and CDR2 from the germline V gene are SGHVS and FQNEAQ. The V end was cut by 6 bases, the J end by 0 bases, with 12 bases between. The CDR3 spans 15 residues. The CDR3: CASRLPGTSYNEQFF. DNA for the CDR3: TGTGCCAGCAGGCTACCGGGAACCTCCTACAATGAGCAGTTCTTC.

The chain has TRBV7-6 and TRBJ2-2; D ambiguous. Trimming removed 5 bases from V and 5 bases from J, with 9 bases in between. The CDR3 runs 13 residues. CDR1 is SGHVS, CDR2 FNYEAQ, per germline. The CDR3 here is CASSRSRTGELFF. In DNA, the CDR3 is TGTGCCAGCAGCAGAAGTAGAACCGGGGAGCTGTTTTTT.

The CDR3 DNA reads TGTGCCAGCAGCCCCGGGGGCTCCTATAATTCACCCCTCCACTTT. It codes for CASSPGGSYNSPLHF. The chain links TRBV5-6 to TRBJ1-6, with D tentatively TRBD1 (5 bases). CDR1 is SGHDT, CDR2 YYEEEE, per germline. CDR3 length: 15 residues. Between the trimmed V and J ends, which lost 4 bases and 0 bases, there was a span of 8 bases. Based on the CDR3 plus reference TRBV5-6 and TRBJ1-6, the full variable domain is DAGVTQSPTHLIKTRGQQVTLRCSPKSGHDTVSWYQQALGQGPQFIFQYYEEEERQRGNFPDRFSGHQFPNYSSELNVNALLLGDSALYLCASSPGGSYNSPLHFGNGTRLTVT.

This chain joins TRBV7-2 and TRBJ2-7; 9 nucleotides line up with TRBD1. This CDR3 comprises 16 residues. J gave up 1 base and V 5 bases, and 9 bases lay outside the gene matches. Germline CDR1 SGHTA, CDR2 FQGNSA. CDR3 sequence: CASSQQGQGVSYEQYF. DNA of the CDR3: TGTGCCAGCAGCCAACAGGGACAGGGAGTTTCCTACGAGCAGTACTTC.

This chain uses TRBV27 with TRBJ2-5, with 10 bases that match TRBD2. The V gene's germline CDR1 is MNHEY and CDR2 SMNVEV (reference sequence). This CDR3 region has 15 residues. The V and J ends lost 7 bases and 4 bases, in that order; junction bases with no gene match: 9. Here the CDR3 DNA reads TGTGCCAGCACCAAGAGGAGCGGGGGGGTAGAGACCCAGTACTTC. It translates to CASTKRSGGVETQYF.

The rearrangement links TRBV30 to TRBJ2-7; D perhaps matches TRBD2 (6 bases). The V gene lost 5 bases and the J gene lost 5 bases, with 16 bases spanning the gap. Germline CDR1 reads GTSNPN; CDR2 reads SVGIG (reference sequence). The CDR3 contains 13 residues. The CDR3, as DNA: TGTGCCTGGGACCTAATCGGGAGCCACGAGCAGTACTTC. Its translation is CAWDLIGSHEQYF.